The sequence of this T cell receptor beta chain was determined in a study of siplizumab effects on memory and regulatory T cells. Study-level findings and limits: Relative to controls at 26.9%, mappable alloreactive CD4+ clones exhibited a mean Treg-derived proportion of less than 70% with siplizumab. Proliferating CD4+ or CD8+ clones, roughly 75-95% of them, lacked an assignable naive or memory phenotype.

This clone was seen once. The target antigen is unknown. The germline gives CDR1 ENHRY, CDR2 SYGVKD. This CDR3 is 13 amino acids long. Germline trimming cut 4 bases from V and 7 bases from J; bases unmatched to any gene: 3. Clones were sequenced by immunoSEQ multiplex PCR, and TCRdb holds only the in-frame ones, with some missing. This table holds fewer than 120,000 clones, 80% to 95% found once. The clonotype originates from a human donor in good health. Specimen: CD4+ T cells sorted from blood. The chain has TRBV10-3 and TRBJ1-5; 8 bases agree with TRBD1. The CDR3 nucleotides read TGTGCCATCAGTGGAACAGGGGGACAGCCCCAGCATTTT. Its translation is CAISGTGGQPQHF.